One T cell receptor (beta chain) is described in this entry. This sample is part of a study of blood T cell repertoires in COVID-19. TCRdb keeps only in-frame clones here, not all; method: immunoSEQ multiplex PCR. The data show about 58,000 clones, with 70% to 90% seen just once and roughly 4.8% held by the top ten. This TCR was recovered from a man aged 35 to 55 with active COVID-19. Input material: peripheral blood.

Here the CDR3 reads CAISDRDRFYEQYF. The CDR3 bases are TGTGCCATCAGCGACCGGGACAGGTTCTACGAGCAGTACTTC. This chain links TRBV10-3 with TRBJ2-7, with 8 bases lining up with TRBD1. The CDR3 length is 14 residues. Germline V gives CDR1 ENHRY, CDR2 SYGVKD. Trimming at V came to 6 bases and at J to 3 bases, leaving 7 bases not matched to a gene.